These T cell receptor beta chains were read from a single sample in a study of T cells in Graves' hyperthyroidism and ophthalmopathy. MiXCR, applied by TCRdb to the multiplex PCR reads, yields one record per CDR3 protein. The repertoire includes some 800,000 distinct CDR3 sequences, about two fifths of them detected once, and about 8.9% sits in the top ten. Sequencing was performed on blood. The receptors stem from a man aged 18 to 30 with Graves' hyperthyroidism. The CDR3 runs from the conserved cysteine through the conserved F or W. Each record gives: D gene, J gene, clone size, V gene, CDR3 DNA, CDR3 protein. The D gene is left open where the match is weak. Rows may omit the clone size; those that give it use once, few, many or a size class.

d_gene: TRBD1; j_gene: TRBJ2-7; abundance: NA; v_gene: TRBV11-1; CDR3nt: TGTGCCAGCAGCGGCGGACAGGGTGACTCCTACGAGCAGTACTTC; CDR3aa: CASSGGQGDSYEQYF
d_gene: NA; j_gene: TRBJ2-7; abundance: NA; v_gene: TRBV5-1; CDR3nt: TGCGCCAGCGCTGGAGTGGGCGAGCAGTACTTC; CDR3aa: CASAGVGEQYF
d_gene: NA; j_gene: TRBJ1-5; abundance: NA; v_gene: TRBV7-9; CDR3nt: TGTGCCAGCAGCTTACCTCGGCGAGGCCAAGGGGGACTCCAGCATTTT; CDR3aa: CASSLPRRGQGGLQHF
d_gene: TRBD2; j_gene: TRBJ2-5; abundance: few; v_gene: TRBV4-1; CDR3nt: TGCGCCAGCAGCCGGGCTAGCGGGGGTTGGGAGACCCAGTACTTC; CDR3aa: CASSRASGGWETQYF
d_gene: NA; j_gene: TRBJ2-5; abundance: few; v_gene: TRBV20-1; CDR3nt: TGCAGTGCTAGAGATCGGTCCAGGGGACTACAAGAGACCCAGTACTTC; CDR3aa: CSARDRSRGLQETQYF
d_gene: NA; j_gene: TRBJ1-5; abundance: many; v_gene: TRBV15; CDR3nt: TGTGCCACCAGCAGAAATACGGGGGGGGGTCAGCCCCAGCATTTT; CDR3aa: CATSRNTGGGQPQHF
d_gene: NA; j_gene: TRBJ1-1; abundance: NA; v_gene: TRBV20-1; CDR3nt: TGCAGTGCTAGAGATCACGGGGCAGTGCGGACTGAAGCTTTCTTT; CDR3aa: CSARDHGAVRTEAFF
d_gene: NA; j_gene: TRBJ1-2; abundance: NA; v_gene: TRBV12-3/TRBV12-4; CDR3nt: TGTGCCAGCAGTCGGGTTTTCTATGGCTACACCTTC; CDR3aa: CASSRVFYGYTF
d_gene: NA; j_gene: TRBJ2-2; abundance: few; v_gene: TRBV15; CDR3nt: TGTGCCACCAGCAGAGTGGGGGCATTGGCCGGGGAGCTGTTTTTT; CDR3aa: CATSRVGALAGELFF
d_gene: TRBD2; j_gene: TRBJ2-7; abundance: NA; v_gene: TRBV4-1; CDR3nt: TGCGCCAGCAGCCAAGCCCCGGGACTAGCATCTAACGAGCAGTACTTC; CDR3aa: CASSQAPGLASNEQYF
d_gene: NA; j_gene: TRBJ2-2; abundance: many; v_gene: TRBV7-9; CDR3nt: TGTGCCAGCTGGGGGTCCGGGGAGCTGTTTTTT; CDR3aa: CASWGSGELFF
d_gene: NA; j_gene: TRBJ2-7; abundance: NA; v_gene: TRBV12-3/TRBV12-4; CDR3nt: TGTGCCAGCAGTCTGACCACCGAATACGAGCAGTACTTC; CDR3aa: CASSLTTEYEQYF
d_gene: NA; j_gene: TRBJ2-2; abundance: NA; v_gene: TRBV29-1; CDR3nt: TGCAGCGTTGAAGATCAGTCCAGAGGACACTCGGGGGAGCTGTTTTTT; CDR3aa: CSVEDQSRGHSGELFF
d_gene: NA; j_gene: TRBJ1-5; abundance: NA; v_gene: TRBV30; CDR3nt: TGTGCCTGGAGTGTTTGGGGGAATAGTCAGCCCCAGCATTTT; CDR3aa: CAWSVWGNSQPQHF
d_gene: TRBD2; j_gene: TRBJ2-5; abundance: NA; v_gene: TRBV19; CDR3nt: TGTGCCTGGAGTGCTCAGCGGGAGTGGCTAGGCGAGACCCAGTACTTC; CDR3aa: CAWSAQREWLGETQYF
d_gene: NA; j_gene: TRBJ2-7; abundance: NA; v_gene: TRBV10-3; CDR3nt: TGTGCCATCAGTTACTCGGAGGCTTACGAGCAGTACTTC; CDR3aa: CAISYSEAYEQYF
d_gene: NA; j_gene: TRBJ1-2; abundance: NA; v_gene: TRBV7-2; CDR3nt: TGTGCCAGCAGCTCAGTCACCTCCGACTATGGCTACACCTTC; CDR3aa: CASSSVTSDYGYTF
d_gene: NA; j_gene: TRBJ2-5; abundance: many; v_gene: TRBV5-5; CDR3nt: TGTGCCAGCAGCCGGGGGACGCTCCAGGAGACCCAGTACTTC; CDR3aa: CASSRGTLQETQYF
d_gene: TRBD2; j_gene: TRBJ2-7; abundance: NA; v_gene: TRBV20-1; CDR3nt: TGCAGTGCTAGAGGGGAGGGTGGGCCCCACGAGCAGTACTTC; CDR3aa: CSARGEGGPHEQYF